The clone carrying this T cell receptor (beta chain) was observed many times. This sample is part of a study of T cell changes during pregnancy in multiple sclerosis. The CDR3 consists of 15 residues. CDR1 and CDR2 from the germline V gene are LGHNA and YNFKEQ. Trimming removed 0 bases from V and 5 bases from J; junction bases left unmatched: 4. Generated by immunoSEQ multiplex PCR, the TCRdb table keeps only in-frame clones and is missing some. This table has over 50,000 clones, roughly 90% appearing once. The material was peripheral blood, obtained in the first trimester of pregnancy. This rearrangement joins TRBV4-2 to TRBJ2-7; 10 bases line up with TRBD2. This TCR derives from a female donor with multiple sclerosis, enrolled in a pregnancy study. The CDR3 nucleotides read TGTGCCAGCAGCCAAGAGTTAGCGGGAGGCCACGAGCAGTACTTC. Its protein product is CASSQELAGGHEQYF.